The 23 T cell receptor beta chains below all came from one sample that was sequenced in a study of breast tumors, draining lymph nodes, adjacent tissues. Axillary draining lymph nodes of breast cancer patients supplied the node samples. TCRdb re-called the multiplex PCR reads through MiXCR, storing one row per CDR3 protein. The sample records 130,000 or so distinct CDR3 sequences, around 20% being singletons. The sequencing sample was made of axillary lymph node tissue. These receptors originate from a female donor with breast cancer. Some clones in this sample may be carry-over from other donors' samples.

As to this clonotype: A much larger clone lies a single base off, so this may be a read error. The chain is built from TRBV12-3 or TRBV12-4 and TRBJ2-1, with 11 bases lining up with TRBD2. The CDR3 runs 15 residues. J gave up 6 bases and V 5 bases, and 6 bases lay outside the gene matches. In DNA form, the CDR3 reads TGTGCCAGCAGTAGTAGCGGGAGGGGATCCAATGAGCAGTTCTTC. Translated: CASSSSGRGSNEQFF.

With regard to this clonotype: This may be a read error: a much more frequent sequence differs by one nucleotide. The chain carries TRBV3-1 and TRBJ2-1; perhaps D is TRBD1 or TRBD2 (5 bases each). The germline V gene encodes CDR1 LGHDT and CDR2 YNNKEL (reference sequence). The CDR3 is 14 amino acids. The CDR3 DNA is TGTGCCAGCAGCCCTTTCGGGGCTTACAATGTGCAGTTCTTC. It codes for CASSPFGAYNVQFF.

As regards this clonotype: This may arise from a read error, as a much more abundant clone is one base away. The CDR3 spells CASSMGTGRNEKLFF. The CDR3 nucleotides are TGTGCCAGTAGTATGGGGACAGGCAGAAATGAAAAACTGTTTTTT. The chain combines TRBV19 with TRBJ1-4; 8 nucleotides agree with TRBD1. The CDR3 runs 15 residues. The germline CDR1 and CDR2 sequences are LNHDA and SQIVND (reference sequence). The trim removed 3 bases at V and 5 bases at J, leaving 5 bases unmatched.

The chain combines TRBV30 with TRBJ2-1; D is ambiguous. Deletions cut 3 bases from V and 7 bases from J, with 10 bases between. The CDR3 runs to 12 residues. Germline CDR1 reads GTSNPN; CDR2 reads SVGIG (reference sequence). CDR3 nucleotide sequence: TGTGCCTGGAGCGGCGTTTCGAATGAGCAGTTCTTC. This translates into CAWSGVSNEQFF.

Turning to this clonotype: Since a much larger clone is just one base distant, this may be a read error. The gene calls are TRBV30 and TRBJ1-6; D unresolved. V was trimmed by 1 base and J by 6 bases, leaving 16 bases between them. The CDR3 covers 16 residues. The germline V gene has CDR1 GTSNPN and CDR2 SVGIG (reference sequence). The CDR3 DNA follows: TGTGCCTGGAGTGACCATATAGGGTCTCGTAATTCACCCCTCCACTTT. Translating it yields CAWSDHIGSRNSPLHF.

This clonotype came up many times. The CDR3 loop is CASSLAGGEKLFF. CDR3 nucleotide sequence: TGTGCCAGCAGCTTGGCGGGGGGCGAAAAACTGTTTTTT. The genes are TRBV7-2 and TRBJ1-4; maybe TRBD1 (6 bases). Trimming cost V 3 bases and J 8 bases, with 10 bases left between them. Germline V gene lookup returns CDR1 SGHTA and CDR2 FQGNSA. The CDR3 contains 13 residues. The full variable domain, completed using reference TRBV7-2 and TRBJ1-4, is GAGVSQSPSNKVTEKGKDVELRCDPISGHTALYWYRQSLGQGLEFLIYFQGNSAPDKSGLPSDRFSAERTGGSVSTLTIQRTQQEDSAVYLCASSLAGGEKLFFGSGTQLSVL.

This clonotype has a count of ten or more. The genes are TRBV10-3 and TRBJ1-2; D is possibly TRBD1 (6 bases). In germline, CDR1 is ENHRY, CDR2 SYGVKD. The CDR3 has 13 residues. Trimming removed 7 bases from V and 6 bases from J, with 15 bases in between. The CDR3 here is CAITRDTRDGYTF. The CDR3 nucleotides read TGTGCCATCACACGGGACACCAGAGATGGCTACACCTTC.

In this sample, this clonotype turned up many times. V and J are TRBV4-2 and TRBJ2-1; 10 bases fit TRBD2. Germline assignment: CDR1 LGHNA and CDR2 YNFKEQ. The CDR3 covers 18 residues. Losses at the gene ends were 0 bases for V and 0 bases for J; bases not matched to a gene: 5. CDR3 residues: CASSQDRLAGGSYNEQFF. The CDR3 DNA follows: TGTGCCAGCAGCCAAGATAGGTTAGCGGGAGGCTCCTACAATGAGCAGTTCTTC.

This clonotype was seen many times. This sequence joins TRBV5-6 and TRBJ1-6, with 8 bases identical to TRBD1. CDR1 is SGHDT, CDR2 YYEEEE, per germline. The CDR3 covers 14 residues. V was pared by 2 bases and J by 10 bases, with 5 bases of the junction left unmatched. This chain's CDR3 is CASSLQTGESPLHF. The CDR3 coding sequence is TGTGCCAGCAGCTTACAGACAGGGGAATCACCCCTCCACTTT. The variable domain in full, with the rest retrieved from reference TRBV5-6 and TRBJ1-6, is DAGVTQSPTHLIKTRGQQVTLRCSPKSGHDTVSWYQQALGQGPQFIFQYYEEEERQRGNFPDRFSGHQFPNYSSELNVNALLLGDSALYLCASSLQTGESPLHFGNGTRLTVT.

The V gene is TRBV28, the J gene TRBJ2-1, with TRBD1 matching 9 bases. The J segment lost 4 bases and the V segment lost 6 bases, leaving 10 bases of the junction unmatched. The germline gives CDR1 MDHEN, CDR2 SYDVKM. The CDR3 runs 16 residues. The CDR3 is CASRVTGGSGYNEQFF. The CDR3 region has the DNA TGTGCCAGCAGAGTCACAGGGGGCAGCGGATACAATGAGCAGTTCTTC. The full variable domain, in which reference TRBV28 and TRBJ2-1 provide the parts outside the CDR3, is DVKVTQSSRYLVKRTGEKVFLECVQDMDHENMFWYRQDPGLGLRLIYFSYDVKMKEKGDIPEGYSVSREKKERFSLILESASTNQTSMYLCASRVTGGSGYNEQFFGPGTRLTVL.

The chain employs TRBV5-1 and TRBJ2-6, with D possibly matching TRBD1 (6 bases). The germline CDR1 and CDR2 sequences are SGHRS and YFSETQ. The CDR3 has 14 residues. V lost 7 bases and J lost 2, with 10 bases in between. CDR3 loop: CASSGQTGANVLTF. DNA of the CDR3: TGCGCCAGCTCCGGACAGACTGGGGCCAACGTCCTGACTTTC. Combining the CDR3 with reference TRBV5-1 and TRBJ2-6 gives the whole variable domain KAGVTQTPRYLIKTRGQQVTLSCSPISGHRSVSWYQQTPGQGLQFLFEYFSETQRNKGNFPGRFSGRQFSNSRSEMNVSTLELGDSALYLCASSGQTGANVLTFGAGSRLTVL.

A note on this clonotype: One base away lies a much larger clone, so this may be a sequencing read error. This chain links TRBV29-1 with TRBJ2-1; 10 nucleotides line up with TRBD1. CDR1 SQVTM and CDR2 ANQGSEA come from the germline V gene. The CDR3 totals 17 residues. V dropped 7 bases and J dropped 0; count of bases not matched to a gene: 12. The CDR3 reads CSAPGQGTGRSYNEQFF. CDR3 coding DNA: TGCAGCGCTCCGGGACAGGGGACGGGCCGCTCCTACAATGAGCAGTTCTTC.

This clonotype was recorded many times. The chain links TRBV6-2 or TRBV6-3 to TRBJ2-3; the match to TRBD2 covers 10 bases. The CDR3 consists of 16 residues. Germline V gene sequence: CDR1 MNHEY, CDR2 SVGEGT. Trimming at V came to 6 bases and at J to 10 bases, leaving 16 bases not matched to a gene. CDR3 in DNA: TGTGCCAGCAGGCCCCGACTAGCGGGCGGACCCGGGGCGCAGTATTTT. Amino acids: CASRPRLAGGPGAQYF.

This clonotype was picked up one time. J is TRBJ2-1 and V is TRBV6-1; a possible D gene is TRBD2 (7 bases). Per the germline V gene, CDR1 is MNHNS and CDR2 is SASEGT. The CDR3 is made up of 18 amino acids. Trimming took off 7 bases at V and 5 bases at J, with 27 bases between the two ends. The CDR3 reads CASIPGRGREGGHNEQFF. CDR3 bases: TGTGCCAGCATCCCGGGGAGGGGACGCGAGGGGGGCCACAATGAGCAGTTCTTC.

Notes on this clonotype: This may arise from a read error, as a much more abundant clone is one base away. The CDR3 nucleotides are TGTGCCAGCTCACCAACCCGACAGGGACATTACGAGCAGTACTTC. Protein: CASSPTRQGHYEQYF. The chain links TRBV18 to TRBJ2-7; 7 positions agree with TRBD1. The CDR3 contains 15 residues. Trimming at V came to 2 bases and at J to 4 bases, leaving 8 bases not matched to a gene. Germline V gene data show CDR1 as KGHSH and CDR2 as LQKENI.

As concerns this clonotype: A much larger clonotype is one base distant, so this may be a read error. The conserved phenylalanine or tryptophan normally closing the CDR3 is absent here, so this likely arose from a read error. The V call is TRBV9, the J call TRBJ2-5, with D tentatively TRBD1 (6 bases). CDR1 and CDR2 from the germline V gene are SGDLS and YYNGEE. The CDR3 totals 15 residues. V shed 2 bases and J shed 1 base, with 12 bases lying between them. In nucleotides, the CDR3 is TGTGCCAGCAGCGTGCAGGGGACCCCCCAAGAGACCCAGTACCTC. Translation gives CASSVQGTPQETQYL.

The chain carries TRBV11-2 and TRBJ2-5, with D possibly being TRBD2 (5 bases). CDR3 length: 11 amino acids. Germline V gene data show CDR1 as SGHAT and CDR2 as FQNNGV. V gave up 6 bases and J gave up 7 bases, with 9 bases separating them. The CDR3 coding sequence is TGTGCCAGCAGGGGTGGAGGGACCCAGTACTTC. As protein: CASRGGGTQYF.

There are a few counts of this clonotype. The rearrangement uses TRBV28 and TRBJ2-5; 7 positions match TRBD2. Germline assignment: CDR1 MDHEN and CDR2 SYDVKM. The CDR3 loop spans 17 amino acids. The V segment lost 3 bases and the J segment 4 bases; nucleotides outside the gene matches: 14. For the CDR3, the DNA is TGTGCCAGCAGTTTCGGGAGGATACGGGATTTTTCAGAGACCCAGTACTTC. This encodes CASSFGRIRDFSETQYF. Using reference TRBV28 and TRBJ2-5 for the parts outside the CDR3, the full variable domain is DVKVTQSSRYLVKRTGEKVFLECVQDMDHENMFWYRQDPGLGLRLIYFSYDVKMKEKGDIPEGYSVSREKKERFSLILESASTNQTSMYLCASSFGRIRDFSETQYFGPGTRLLVL.

Turning to this clonotype: This may come from a read error, since a much larger clone is one base off. The chain combines TRBV30 with TRBJ2-3, with D perhaps TRBD1 (5 bases). The germline V gene has CDR1 GTSNPN and CDR2 SVGIG (reference sequence). V lost 2 bases and J 0 bases, leaving 12 bases between the germline ends. CDR3 size: 15 residues. The CDR3 DNA sequence: TGTGCCTGGAGTACCTGGGGCAGGAGCACAGATACGCAGTATTTT. Translation: CAWSTWGRSTDTQYF.

This clonotype was counted at least ten times. The chain has TRBV5-1 and TRBJ2-3, with a weak D call TRBD1 (5 bases). The CDR3 is made up of 15 amino acids. Trimming stripped 0 bases from V and 3 bases from J, with 11 bases between. CDR1 and CDR2 (germline): SGHRS, YFSETQ. CDR3 sequence reads: CASSLAIQATDTQYF. The CDR3 DNA reads TGCGCCAGCAGCTTGGCCATACAGGCGACAGATACGCAGTATTTT.

This clonotype was detected only a few times. V gene TRBV6-1 combines with J gene TRBJ2-5; tentative D call: TRBD2 (5 bases). Germline lookup yields CDR1 MNHNS and CDR2 SASEGT. The CDR3 is 15 residues long. Trimming stripped 3 bases from V and 7 bases from J, with 18 bases between. The CDR3 here is CASSEVLALPGTQYF. The CDR3 coding sequence is TGTGCCAGCAGTGAGGTTCTAGCCCTCCCGGGGACCCAGTACTTC.

With respect to this clonotype: At one end the junction does not follow the germline gene, possibly because of a read error. CDR3 DNA: TGTGCCAGCAGGGGAGGGACCTCTGGAGACACCATATATTTT. Encoded protein: CASRGGTSGDTIYF. The chain links TRBV6-1 to TRBJ1-3, with a tentative D call TRBD1 (5 bases). This CDR3 is built from 14 residues. In germline, CDR1 is MNHNS, CDR2 SASEGT.

At least ten counts were recorded for this clonotype. The V gene is TRBV9, the J gene TRBJ1-4, with D maybe TRBD1 (6 bases). V was clipped by 0 bases and J by 8 bases, with 14 bases between them. Germline V gene data show CDR1 as SGDLS and CDR2 as YYNGEE. The CDR3 totals 15 residues. The CDR3 region is CASSVASGQSEKLFF. The CDR3 DNA sequence: TGTGCCAGCAGCGTAGCTTCTGGACAGTCAGAAAAACTGTTTTTT.